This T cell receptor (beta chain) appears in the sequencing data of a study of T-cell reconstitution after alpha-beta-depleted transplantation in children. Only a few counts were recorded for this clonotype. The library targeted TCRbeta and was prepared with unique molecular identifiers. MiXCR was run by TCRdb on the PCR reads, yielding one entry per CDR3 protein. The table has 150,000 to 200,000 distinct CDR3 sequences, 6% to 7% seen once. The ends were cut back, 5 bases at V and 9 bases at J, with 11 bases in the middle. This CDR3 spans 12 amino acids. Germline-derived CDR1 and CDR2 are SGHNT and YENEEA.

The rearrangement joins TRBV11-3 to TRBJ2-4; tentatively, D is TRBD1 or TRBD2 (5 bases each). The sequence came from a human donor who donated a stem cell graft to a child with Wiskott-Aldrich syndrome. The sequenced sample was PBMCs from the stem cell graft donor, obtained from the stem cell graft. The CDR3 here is CASSNLGTIQYF. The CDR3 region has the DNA TGTGCCAGCAGCAATTTGGGGACCATTCAGTACTTC.